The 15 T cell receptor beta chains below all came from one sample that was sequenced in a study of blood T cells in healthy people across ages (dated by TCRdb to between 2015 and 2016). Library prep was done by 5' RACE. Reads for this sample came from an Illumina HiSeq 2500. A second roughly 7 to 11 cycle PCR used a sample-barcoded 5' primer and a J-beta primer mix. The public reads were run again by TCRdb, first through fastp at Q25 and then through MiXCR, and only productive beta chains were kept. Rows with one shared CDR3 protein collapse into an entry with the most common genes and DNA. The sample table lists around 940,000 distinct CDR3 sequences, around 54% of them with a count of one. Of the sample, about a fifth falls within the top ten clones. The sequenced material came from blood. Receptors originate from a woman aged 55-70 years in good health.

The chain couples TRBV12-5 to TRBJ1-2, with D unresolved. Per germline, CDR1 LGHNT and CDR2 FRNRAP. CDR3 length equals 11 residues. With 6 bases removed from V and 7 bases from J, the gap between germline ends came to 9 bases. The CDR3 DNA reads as TGTGCTAGTGGCCGAAACGGTGGCTACACCTTC. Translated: CASGRNGGYTF.

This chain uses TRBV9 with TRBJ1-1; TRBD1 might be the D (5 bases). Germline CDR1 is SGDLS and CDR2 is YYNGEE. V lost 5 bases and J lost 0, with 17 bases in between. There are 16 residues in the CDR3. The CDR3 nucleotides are TGTGCCAGCAGTGAAATCACAGGACCGATGAACACTGAAGCTTTCTTT. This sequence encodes CASSEITGPMNTEAFF.

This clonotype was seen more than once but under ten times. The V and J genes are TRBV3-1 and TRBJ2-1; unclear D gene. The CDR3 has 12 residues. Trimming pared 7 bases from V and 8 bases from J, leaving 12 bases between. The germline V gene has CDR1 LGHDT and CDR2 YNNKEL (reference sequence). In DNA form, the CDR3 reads TGTGCCAGCATCTCGAGACGGCATGAGCAGTTCTTC. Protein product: CASISRRHEQFF.

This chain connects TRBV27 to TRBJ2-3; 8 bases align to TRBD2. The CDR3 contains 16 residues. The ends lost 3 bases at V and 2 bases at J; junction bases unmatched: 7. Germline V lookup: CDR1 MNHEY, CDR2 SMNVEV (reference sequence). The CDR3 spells CASSLGVSGTTDTQYF. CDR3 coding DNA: TGTGCCAGCAGTTTGGGGGTTAGCGGGACCACAGATACGCAGTATTTT.

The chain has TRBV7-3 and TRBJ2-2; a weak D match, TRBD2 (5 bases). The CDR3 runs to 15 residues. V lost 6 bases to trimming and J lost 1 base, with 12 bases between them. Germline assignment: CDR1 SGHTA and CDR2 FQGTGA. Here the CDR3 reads CASRKPGMNTGELFF. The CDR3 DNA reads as TGTGCCAGCAGGAAACCGGGAATGAACACCGGGGAGCTGTTTTTT.

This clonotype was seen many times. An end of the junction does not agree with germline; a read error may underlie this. The DNA of the CDR3 is TGCGCCAGCAGCTTAGGCGGACCGCAAGAGACCCAGTACTTC. It encodes CASSLGGPQETQYF. The V gene is TRBV7-2, the J gene TRBJ2-5, with D unresolved. The CDR3 extends over 14 amino acids. The germline V gene encodes CDR1 SGHTA and CDR2 FQGNSA. The variable domain in full, with the rest retrieved from reference TRBV7-2 and TRBJ2-5, is GAGVSQSPSNKVTEKGKDVELRCDPISGHTALYWYRQSLGQGLEFLIYFQGNSAPDKSGLPSDRFSAERTGGSVSTLTIQRTQQEDSAVYLCASSLGGPQETQYFGPGTRLLVL.

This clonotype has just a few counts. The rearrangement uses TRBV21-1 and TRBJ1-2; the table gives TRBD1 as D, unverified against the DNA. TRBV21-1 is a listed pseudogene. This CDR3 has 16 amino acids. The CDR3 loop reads CASDLPCRGLGYGYTF. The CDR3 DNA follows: TGTGCCAGCGATCTACCATGCAGGGGGCTCGGCTATGGCTACACCTTC.

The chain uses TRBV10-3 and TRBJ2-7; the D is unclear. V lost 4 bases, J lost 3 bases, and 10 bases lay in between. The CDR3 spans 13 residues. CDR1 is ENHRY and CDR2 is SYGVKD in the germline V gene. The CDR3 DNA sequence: TGTGCCATCAGTGGGACCGACTTCTACGAGCAGTACTTC. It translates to CAISGTDFYEQYF.

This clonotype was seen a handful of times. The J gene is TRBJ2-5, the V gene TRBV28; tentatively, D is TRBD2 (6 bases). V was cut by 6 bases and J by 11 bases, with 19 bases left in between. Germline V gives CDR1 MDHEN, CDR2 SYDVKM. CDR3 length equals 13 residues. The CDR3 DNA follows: TGTGCCAGCAGGGTTACCGTGGGGGGTGAGCAGTACTTC. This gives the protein CASRVTVGGEQYF.

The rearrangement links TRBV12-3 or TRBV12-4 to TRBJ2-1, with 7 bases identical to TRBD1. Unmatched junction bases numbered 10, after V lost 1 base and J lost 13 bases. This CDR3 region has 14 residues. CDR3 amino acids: CASSLDRTGRDQFF. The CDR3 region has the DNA TGTGCCAGCAGTTTAGACCGGACAGGAAGGGATCAGTTCTTC.

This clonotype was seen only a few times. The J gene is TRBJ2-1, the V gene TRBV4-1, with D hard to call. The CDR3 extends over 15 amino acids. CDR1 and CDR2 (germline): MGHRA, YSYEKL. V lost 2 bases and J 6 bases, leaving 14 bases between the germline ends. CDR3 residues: CASSQLDPRPNEQFF. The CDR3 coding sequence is TGCGCCAGCAGCCAACTCGATCCCAGACCCAATGAGCAGTTCTTC.

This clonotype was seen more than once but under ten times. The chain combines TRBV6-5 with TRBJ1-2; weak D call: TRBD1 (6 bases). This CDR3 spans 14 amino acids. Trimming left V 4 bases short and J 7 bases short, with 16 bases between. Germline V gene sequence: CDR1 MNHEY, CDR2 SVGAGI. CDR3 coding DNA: TGTGCCAGCAGTTCCCCCGACAGGCTTGGTGGCTACACCTTC. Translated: CASSSPDRLGGYTF.

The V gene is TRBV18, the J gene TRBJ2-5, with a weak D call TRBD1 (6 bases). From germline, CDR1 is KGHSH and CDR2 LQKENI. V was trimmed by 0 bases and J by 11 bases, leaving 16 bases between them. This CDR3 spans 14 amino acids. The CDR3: CASSPPETGYGQYF. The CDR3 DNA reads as TGTGCCAGCTCACCACCGGAGACAGGCTATGGGCAGTACTTC.

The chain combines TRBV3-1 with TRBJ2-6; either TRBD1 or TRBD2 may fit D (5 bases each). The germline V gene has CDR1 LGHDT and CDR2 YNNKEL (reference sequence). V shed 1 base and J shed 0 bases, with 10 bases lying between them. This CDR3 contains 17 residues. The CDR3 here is CASSQAGTASGANVLTF. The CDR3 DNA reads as TGTGCCAGCAGCCAAGCCGGGACGGCCTCTGGGGCCAACGTCCTGACTTTC.

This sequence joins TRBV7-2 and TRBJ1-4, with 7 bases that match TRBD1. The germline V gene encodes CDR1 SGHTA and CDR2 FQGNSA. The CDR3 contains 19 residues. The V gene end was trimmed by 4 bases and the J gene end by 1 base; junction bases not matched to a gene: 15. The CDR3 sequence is CASSSRQGSSGITNEKLFF. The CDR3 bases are TGTGCCAGCAGCTCTCGACAGGGATCCTCGGGGATAACTAATGAAAAACTGTTTTTT.